Below are 32 T cell receptor beta chains sequenced from a single sample in a study of control samples from healthy donors and cancer patients (TCRdb year 2020). The library was prepared using the immunoSEQ multiplex PCR assay. TCRdb mirrors the immuneACCESS table, restricted to in-frame sequences. Some clones are absent from its copies; in checked studies, under half trace to an unresolved V gene, and the reason for the others is unknown. The sample data list approximately 50,000 clones, and approximately 95% of these were observed just once. Roughly 2.3% of the sample is in the top ten clones. The sequenced sample consisted of blood. These receptor sequences come from a man between 25 and 39 years old in good health.

The chain joins TRBV7-9 to TRBJ1-5; D is possibly TRBD1 (6 bases). In germline, CDR1 is SEHNR, CDR2 FQNEAQ (reference sequence). The CDR3 consists of 13 residues. V was pared by 5 bases and J by 5 bases, with 10 bases between. For the CDR3, the DNA is TGTGCCAGCAGCCAACAGGGAGATCAGCCCCAGCATTTT. It translates to CASSQQGDQPQHF.

This chain links TRBV3-1 (or the pseudogene TRBV3-2) with TRBJ1-1, with D tentatively TRBD1 (6 bases). The CDR3 extends over 14 amino acids. Germline V CDR1 and CDR2: LGHDT, YNNKEL (reference sequence). V was cut by 6 bases and J by 8 bases, with 19 bases left in between. CDR3 in DNA: TGTGCCAGCAGTGCTCGGGGCAGGGGATGGGAAGCTTTCTTT. Translating it yields CASSARGRGWEAFF.

This clone was observed a few times. The chain uses TRBV20-1 and TRBJ2-2, with 9 bases aligning to TRBD2. From germline, CDR1 is DFQATT and CDR2 SNEGSKA (reference sequence). The junction had 9 bases not matched to a gene; V was cut back by 3 bases and J by 7 bases. This CDR3 contains 15 residues. In nucleotides, the CDR3 is TGCAGTGCTAGTGGTGCTAGCGGGAAGGGCGGGGAGCTGTTTTTT. Translation: CSASGASGKGGELFF.

V gene TRBV21-1 combines with J gene TRBJ1-2; the listed D gene, TRBD1, was not tested against the DNA. TRBV21-1 is flagged as a pseudogene. This CDR3 region has 16 residues. This chain's CDR3 is CASSKMTGPPNYGYTF. CDR3 DNA sequence: TGTGCCAGCAGCAAAATGACAGGGCCACCTAACTATGGCTACACCTTC.

The genes are TRBV28 and TRBJ1-5; TRBD1 matches 9 bases. The V and J ends lost 5 bases and 2 bases, in that order; junction bases with no gene match: 10. Germline V CDR1 and CDR2: MDHEN, SYDVKM. The CDR3 has 17 amino acids. DNA for the CDR3: TGTGCCAGCAGTCTCAACCAGGGACAGGGAGGCAATCAGCCCCAGCATTTT. Its translation: CASSLNQGQGGNQPQHF.

V is TRBV6-5 and J is TRBJ1-2; maybe TRBD1 (6 bases). The CDR3 contains 14 residues. Trimming took off 5 bases at V and 4 bases at J, with 14 bases between the two ends. Per germline, CDR1 MNHEY and CDR2 SVGAGI. CDR3 region: CASSSQGSSYGYTF. In DNA form, the CDR3 reads TGTGCCAGCAGTAGCCAGGGGTCCAGCTATGGCTACACCTTC.

V is TRBV5-6 and J is TRBJ2-3, with 7 bases matching TRBD2. The CDR3 extends over 16 amino acids. Trimming cost V 4 bases and J 3 bases; bases outside gene matches: 11. Germline values: CDR1 SGHDT, CDR2 YYEEEE. The CDR3 protein is CASSRYLGGWTDTQYF. CDR3 in DNA: TGTGCCAGCAGCCGCTACCTGGGGGGGTGGACAGATACGCAGTATTTT. The whole variable domain, remainder taken from reference TRBV5-6 and TRBJ2-3, is DAGVTQSPTHLIKTRGQQVTLRCSPKSGHDTVSWYQQALGQGPQFIFQYYEEEERQRGNFPDRFSGHQFPNYSSELNVNALLLGDSALYLCASSRYLGGWTDTQYFGPGTRLTVL.

The rearrangement joins TRBV4-2 to TRBJ2-2, with 7 bases lining up with TRBD2. Germline lookup yields CDR1 LGHNA and CDR2 YNFKEQ. V gave up 0 bases and J gave up 8 bases; unmatched junction bases: 12. The CDR3 spans 17 residues. The CDR3 region has the DNA TGTGCCAGCAGCCAAGACGGGGGAGGGCCAATTTCGGGGGAGCTGTTTTTT. It is translated as CASSQDGGGPISGELFF.

This chain joins TRBV6-2 or TRBV6-3 and TRBJ1-1; D call uncertain. V was pared by 6 bases and J by 11 bases, with 19 bases between. From germline, CDR1 is MNHEY and CDR2 SVGEGT. The CDR3 runs 13 residues. CDR3 residues: CASSRPPLSDAFF. The CDR3, as DNA: TGTGCCAGCAGCCGGCCCCCCTTAAGCGATGCTTTCTTT.

The CDR3 protein is CASSLGRKETQYF. The CDR3 coding sequence is TGTGCCAGCAGCTTAGGCCGGAAGGAGACCCAGTACTTC. This chain joins TRBV7-2 and TRBJ2-5; no clear D gene. Per the germline V gene, CDR1 is SGHTA and CDR2 is FQGNSA. The CDR3 extends over 13 amino acids. Trimming stripped 1 base from V and 5 bases from J, with 8 bases between. The full variable domain, completed using reference TRBV7-2 and TRBJ2-5, is GAGVSQSPSNKVTEKGKDVELRCDPISGHTALYWYRQSLGQGLEFLIYFQGNSAPDKSGLPSDRFSAERTGGSVSTLTIQRTQQEDSAVYLCASSLGRKETQYFGPGTRLLVL.

The V call is TRBV28, the J call TRBJ1-1, with 7 bases matching TRBD1. After removal of 1 base from V and 0 bases from J, the junction contained 8 bases not matched to a gene. CDR3 length: 17 amino acids. Germline-derived CDR1 and CDR2 are MDHEN and SYDVKM. CDR3 in DNA: TGTGCCAGCAGTTTATTCCCTCCGACAGGGATGAACACTGAAGCTTTCTTT. This gives the protein CASSLFPPTGMNTEAFF.

The chain employs TRBV19 and TRBJ1-2; TRBD1 is a possible D gene (5 bases). This CDR3 is 14 amino acids long. Germline CDR1 is LNHDA and CDR2 is SQIVND (reference sequence). V lost 5 bases and J 8 bases, leaving 18 bases between the germline ends. CDR3 bases: TGTGCCAGTAGTTTTACCGGGACGGTGCAAGGCTACACCTTC. It is translated as CASSFTGTVQGYTF.

J is TRBJ2-5 and V is TRBV4-3, with unresolved D. In germline, CDR1 is LGHNA, CDR2 YSLEER. The CDR3 loop spans 15 amino acids. V lost 0 bases, J lost 4 bases, and 12 bases lay in between. CDR3 nucleotide sequence: TGCGCCAGCAGCCAAGATTTAGGGAAAGGAGAGACCCAGTACTTC. Translation: CASSQDLGKGETQYF.

Note on this clone: The same CDR3 also results from other DNA sequences found in this sample. The chain recombines TRBV19 with TRBJ2-5; either TRBD1 or TRBD2 may supply D (5 bases each). CDR3 length: 14 amino acids. Germline V lookup: CDR1 LNHDA, CDR2 SQIVND (reference sequence). Trimming shortened V by 6 bases and J by 5 bases, and 16 bases separated the two germline ends. CDR3 DNA sequence: TGTGCCAGTAGAGGTCATGGGGGTCGGGAGACCCAGTACTTC. It specifies CASRGHGGRETQYF.

V is TRBV5-1 and J is TRBJ1-4; 7 bases match TRBD1. With V trimmed by 4 bases and J by 4 bases, 4 bases remained unmatched. CDR3 length equals 14 residues. Per the germline V gene, CDR1 is SGHRS and CDR2 is YFSETQ. CDR3 protein: CASSVGTDNEKLFF. The CDR3 nucleotides read TGCGCCAGCAGCGTCGGGACAGATAATGAAAAACTGTTTTTT.

The table lists this clone with a count of one. The J gene is TRBJ2-4, the V gene TRBV19, with 7 bases lining up with TRBD2. With V trimmed by 8 bases and J by 4 bases, 20 bases remained unmatched. Per germline, CDR1 LNHDA and CDR2 SQIVND (reference sequence). The length of the CDR3 is 18 residues. The chain's CDR3 is CASSRPTTPGREKNIQYF. The CDR3 DNA reads as TGTGCCAGTTCCCGACCCACGACCCCAGGGAGGGAAAAAAACATTCAGTACTTC.

The chain's CDR3 is CASSLAESGVVQYF. The CDR3, as DNA: TGCGCCAGCAGCTTGGCCGAGTCTGGTGTCGTACAGTACTTC. The J gene is TRBJ2-4, the V gene TRBV5-1; D is undetermined. Germline CDR1 reads SGHRS; CDR2 reads YFSETQ. The germline V and J ends were trimmed by 0 bases and 13 bases, with 17 bases remaining between them. The CDR3 covers 14 residues.

The V call is TRBV3-1 (or the pseudogene TRBV3-2), the J call TRBJ2-5; possible D gene TRBD1, 6 bases. V lost 6 bases and J 6 bases, leaving 14 bases between the germline ends. This CDR3 has 13 amino acids. Germline V gene data show CDR1 as LGHDT and CDR2 as YNNKEL (reference sequence). The CDR3 sequence is CASRLQGWKTQYF. The CDR3 DNA is TGTGCCAGCAGACTACAGGGTTGGAAGACCCAGTACTTC.

This sequence joins TRBV6-5 and TRBJ1-1, with 7 nucleotides matching TRBD1. Germline V lookup: CDR1 MNHEY, CDR2 SVGAGI. V gave up 0 bases and J gave up 11 bases; unmatched junction bases: 9. The CDR3 runs to 14 residues. CDR3 protein: CASSYSPGGQKAFF. The CDR3 DNA sequence: TGTGCCAGCAGTTACTCTCCAGGGGGACAGAAGGCTTTCTTT.

The chain links TRBV5-1 to TRBJ1-6, with TRBD1 as a possible D gene (5 bases). The CDR3 extends over 16 amino acids. V dropped 4 bases and J dropped 7 bases, with 18 bases sitting between them. Looked up from germline, CDR1 is SGHRS and CDR2 is YFSETQ. In nucleotides, the CDR3 is TGCGCCAGCAGCCCGGTTGGGGGTCCCCGAAATTCACCCCTCCACTTT. This codes for CASSPVGGPRNSPLHF.

The sample holds one count of this clone. V and J are TRBV4-1 and TRBJ2-5; the match to TRBD2 covers 10 bases. Germline assignment: CDR1 MGHRA and CDR2 YSYEKL. There are 16 residues in the CDR3. V lost 4 bases and J lost 5; bases outside the gene matches: 10. CDR3 region: CASSLEGLAGEETQYF. The CDR3 bases are TGCGCCAGCAGCCTAGAGGGGCTAGCGGGAGAGGAGACCCAGTACTTC.

The chain links TRBV11-2 to TRBJ2-7, with unresolved D. Germline V gives CDR1 SGHAT, CDR2 FQNNGV. V dropped 1 base and J dropped 6 bases, with 10 bases sitting between them. CDR3 size: 13 residues. The DNA for the CDR3 is TGTGCCAGCAGCTTAGTGGCAGATGCCGAGCAGTACTTC. It translates to CASSLVADAEQYF.

The chain carries TRBV6-5 and TRBJ1-2, with 8 bases aligning to TRBD1. CDR1 and CDR2 from the germline V gene are MNHEY and SVGAGI. V trimming: 5 bases; J trimming: 8 bases; junction bases outside the gene matches: 7. The CDR3 covers 13 residues. CDR3 loop: CASSPQDRDGYTF. The CDR3 DNA sequence: TGTGCCAGCAGTCCCCAGGACAGGGACGGCTACACCTTC.

The chain couples TRBV9 to TRBJ2-7, with unresolved D. The V end lost 1 base, the J end lost 0 bases, and 11 bases lay between the germline ends. CDR3 length: 15 amino acids. The germline V gene encodes CDR1 SGDLS and CDR2 YYNGEE. This chain's CDR3 is CASSVSSRSSYEQYF. The CDR3 DNA is TGTGCCAGCAGCGTATCGAGCAGGAGCTCCTACGAGCAGTACTTC. Full variable domain (outside the CDR3, taken from reference TRBV9 and TRBJ2-7): DSGVTQTPKHLITATGQRVTLRCSPRSGDLSVYWYQQSLDQGLQFLIQYYNGEERAKGNILERFSAQQFPDLHSELNLSSLELGDSALYFCASSVSSRSSYEQYFGPGTRLTVT.

The count of this clone is one. Here the CDR3 reads CSGGSGGGTEAFF. The CDR3 DNA is TGCAGCGGTGGATCCGGGGGGGGCACTGAAGCTTTCTTT. The chain couples TRBV29-1 to TRBJ1-1; weak D call: TRBD1 (5 bases). The CDR3 has 13 amino acids. CDR1 and CDR2 from the germline V gene are SQVTM and ANQGSEA. V lost 7 bases, J lost 4 bases, and 16 bases lay in between.

The CDR3 DNA follows: TGTGCCAGCAGTTTCCCCTTAACGGGAGATACGCAGTATTTT. It specifies CASSFPLTGDTQYF. The chain uses TRBV28 and TRBJ2-3, with no clear D. Trimming pared 3 bases from V and 5 bases from J, leaving 12 bases between. Germline CDR1 is MDHEN and CDR2 is SYDVKM. The CDR3 is 14 residues long.

V is TRBV6-4 and J is TRBJ1-5; D remains unclear. The CDR3 covers 14 residues. Trimming cost V 2 bases and J 5 bases, with 10 bases left between them. Germline assignment: CDR1 MRHNA and CDR2 SNTAGT. CDR3 sequence (DNA): TGTGCCAGCAGTGACGATCAGACCCATCAGCCCCAGCATTTT. Its protein product is CASSDDQTHQPQHF.

The CDR3 nucleotides are TGTGCCAGCAGAATCAGGGGTGAAGCTTTCTTT. Amino acids: CASRIRGEAFF. The chain has TRBV6-5 and TRBJ1-1; D is possibly TRBD1 (6 bases). The V end lost 6 bases, the J end lost 7 bases, and 9 bases lay between the germline ends. The CDR3 has 11 residues. Germline CDR1 is MNHEY and CDR2 is SVGAGI.

The chain employs TRBV11-2 and TRBJ2-5, with 8 bases fitting TRBD2. J gave up 2 bases and V 5 bases, and 13 bases lay outside the gene matches. CDR1 and CDR2 from the germline V gene are SGHAT and FQNNGV. The CDR3 totals 17 residues. The CDR3 region has the DNA TGTGCCAGCAGCGCGGACAAAATAGCGGGGACACAAGAGACCCAGTACTTC. It translates to CASSADKIAGTQETQYF.

The V call is TRBV6-5, the J call TRBJ2-7; D uncertain. Germline V gene sequence: CDR1 MNHEY, CDR2 SVGAGI. Trimming cost V 2 bases and J 2 bases, with 10 bases left between them. This CDR3 contains 14 residues. For the CDR3, the DNA is TGTGCCAGCAGTTACAGGGCAGTTCCCTACGAGCAGTACTTC. It translates to CASSYRAVPYEQYF.

This clone was seen a single time. This chain connects TRBV6-1 to TRBJ1-6; D might be TRBD1 (6 bases). Germline V gives CDR1 MNHNS, CDR2 SASEGT. Trimming took 4 bases from V and 9 from J, leaving 19 bases between them. CDR3 length equals 16 residues. In nucleotides, the CDR3 is TGTGCCAGCAGTGTCACAGGGAGACCGACTCCTTCACCCCTCCACTTT. This encodes CASSVTGRPTPSPLHF.

The genes are TRBV7-3 and TRBJ1-2; 8 positions agree with TRBD1. Trimming removed 4 bases from V and 7 bases from J; junction bases left unmatched: 5. There are 13 residues in the CDR3. CDR1 and CDR2 (germline): SGHTA, FQGTGA. CDR3 coding DNA: TGTGCCAGCAGCTCCAGGACAGGGTCTGGCTACACCTTC. Protein sequence: CASSSRTGSGYTF.